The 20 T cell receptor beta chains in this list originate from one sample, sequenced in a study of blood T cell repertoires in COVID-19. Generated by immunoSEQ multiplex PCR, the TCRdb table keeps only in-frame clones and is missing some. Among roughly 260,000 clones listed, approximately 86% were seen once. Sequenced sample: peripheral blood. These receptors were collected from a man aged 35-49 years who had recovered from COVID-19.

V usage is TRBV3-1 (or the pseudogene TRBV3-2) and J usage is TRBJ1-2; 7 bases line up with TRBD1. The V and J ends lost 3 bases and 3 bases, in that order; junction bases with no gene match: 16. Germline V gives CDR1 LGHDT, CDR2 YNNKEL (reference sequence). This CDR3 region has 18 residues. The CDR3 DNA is TGTGCCAGCAGCCAGGAACCCACCCTCACAGGGGAGGACTATGGCTACACCTTC. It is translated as CASSQEPTLTGEDYGYTF.

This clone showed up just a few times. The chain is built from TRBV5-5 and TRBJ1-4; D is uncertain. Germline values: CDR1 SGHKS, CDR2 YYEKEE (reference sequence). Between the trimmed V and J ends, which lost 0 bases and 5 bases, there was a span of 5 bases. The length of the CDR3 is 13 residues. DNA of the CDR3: TGTGCCAGCAGCTTGGCCCCGAATGAAAAACTGTTTTTT. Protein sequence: CASSLAPNEKLFF.

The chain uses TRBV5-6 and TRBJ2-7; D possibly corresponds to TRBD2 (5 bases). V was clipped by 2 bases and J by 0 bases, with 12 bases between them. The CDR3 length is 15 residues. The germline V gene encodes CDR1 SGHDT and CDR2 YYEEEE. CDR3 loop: CASSFGSASSYEQYF. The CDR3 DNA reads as TGTGCCAGCAGCTTCGGTAGCGCGAGCTCCTACGAGCAGTACTTC.

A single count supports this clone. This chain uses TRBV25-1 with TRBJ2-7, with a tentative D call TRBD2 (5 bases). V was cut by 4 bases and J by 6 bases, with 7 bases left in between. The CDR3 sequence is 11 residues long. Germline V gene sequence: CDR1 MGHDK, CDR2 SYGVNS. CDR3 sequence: CASSGGFEQYF. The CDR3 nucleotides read TGTGCCAGCAGTGGCGGGTTCGAGCAGTACTTC.

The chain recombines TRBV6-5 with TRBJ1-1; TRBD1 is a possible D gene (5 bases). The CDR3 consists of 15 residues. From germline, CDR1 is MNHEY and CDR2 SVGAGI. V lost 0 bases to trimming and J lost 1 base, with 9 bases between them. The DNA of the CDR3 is TGTGCCAGCAGTTACTCCCCAGGGTGGAACACTGAAGCTTTCTTT. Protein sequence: CASSYSPGWNTEAFF.

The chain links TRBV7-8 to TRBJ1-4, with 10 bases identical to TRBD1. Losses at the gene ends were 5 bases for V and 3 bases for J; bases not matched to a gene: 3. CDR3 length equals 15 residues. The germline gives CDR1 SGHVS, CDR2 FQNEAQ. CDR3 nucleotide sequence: TGTGCCAGCAGCCCCGGACAGGGGGCTAATGAAAAACTGTTTTTT. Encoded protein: CASSPGQGANEKLFF.

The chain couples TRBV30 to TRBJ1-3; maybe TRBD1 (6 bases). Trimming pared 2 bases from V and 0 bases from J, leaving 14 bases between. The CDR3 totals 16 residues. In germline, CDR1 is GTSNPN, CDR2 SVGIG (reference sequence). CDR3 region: CAWSTLGTSSGNTIYF. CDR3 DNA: TGTGCCTGGAGTACCCTTGGGACATCCTCTGGAAACACCATATATTTT. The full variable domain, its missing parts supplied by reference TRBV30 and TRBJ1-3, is SQTIHQWPATLVQPVGSPLSLECTVEGTSNPNLYWYRQAAGRGLQLLFYSVGIGQISSEVPQNLSASRPQDRQFILSSKKLLLSDSGFYLCAWSTLGTSSGNTIYFGEGSWLTVV.

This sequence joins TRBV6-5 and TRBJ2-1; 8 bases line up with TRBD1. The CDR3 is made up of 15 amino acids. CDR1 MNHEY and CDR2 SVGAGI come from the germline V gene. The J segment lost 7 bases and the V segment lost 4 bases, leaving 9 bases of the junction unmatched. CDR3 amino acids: CASSLDRADGNEQFF. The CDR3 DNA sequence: TGTGCCAGCAGTTTGGACAGGGCAGACGGGAATGAGCAGTTCTTC.

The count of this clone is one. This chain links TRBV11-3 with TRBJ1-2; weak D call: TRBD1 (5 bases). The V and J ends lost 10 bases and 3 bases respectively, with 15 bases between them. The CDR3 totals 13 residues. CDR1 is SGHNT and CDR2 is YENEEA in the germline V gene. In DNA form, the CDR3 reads TGTGCCACAGGGCAGGGAGGGGACTATGGCTACACCTTC. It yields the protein CATGQGGDYGYTF.

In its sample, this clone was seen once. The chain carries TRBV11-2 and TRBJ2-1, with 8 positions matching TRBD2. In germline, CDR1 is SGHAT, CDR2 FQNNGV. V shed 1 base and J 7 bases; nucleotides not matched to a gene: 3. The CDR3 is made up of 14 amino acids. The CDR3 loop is CASSLAGGPNEQFF. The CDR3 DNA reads TGTGCCAGCAGCTTAGCGGGAGGGCCTAATGAGCAGTTCTTC.

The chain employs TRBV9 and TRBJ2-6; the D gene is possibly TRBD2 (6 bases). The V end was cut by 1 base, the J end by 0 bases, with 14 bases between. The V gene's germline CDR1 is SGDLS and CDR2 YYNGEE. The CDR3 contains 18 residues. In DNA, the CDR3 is TGTGCCAGCAGCGTACGTCGGGACGGGAGCTCTGGGGCCAACGTCCTGACTTTC. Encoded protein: CASSVRRDGSSGANVLTF.

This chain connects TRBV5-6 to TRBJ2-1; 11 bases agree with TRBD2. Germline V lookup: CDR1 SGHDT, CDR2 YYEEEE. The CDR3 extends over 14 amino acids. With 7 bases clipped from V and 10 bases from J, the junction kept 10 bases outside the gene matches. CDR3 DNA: TGTGCCAGCTCGACTAGCGGGATTCGCAGGGAGCAGTTCTTC. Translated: CASSTSGIRREQFF.

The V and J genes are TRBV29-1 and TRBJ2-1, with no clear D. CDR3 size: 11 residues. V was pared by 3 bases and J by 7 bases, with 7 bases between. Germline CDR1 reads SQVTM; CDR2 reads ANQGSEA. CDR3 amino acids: CSVEEMNEQFF. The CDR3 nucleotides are TGCAGCGTTGAGGAGATGAATGAGCAGTTCTTC.

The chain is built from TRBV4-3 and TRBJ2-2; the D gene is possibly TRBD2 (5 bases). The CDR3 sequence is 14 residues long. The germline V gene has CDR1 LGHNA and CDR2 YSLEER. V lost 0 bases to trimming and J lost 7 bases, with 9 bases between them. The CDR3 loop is CASSQDPEVGELFF. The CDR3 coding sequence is TGCGCCAGCAGCCAAGATCCGGAGGTCGGGGAGCTGTTTTTT.

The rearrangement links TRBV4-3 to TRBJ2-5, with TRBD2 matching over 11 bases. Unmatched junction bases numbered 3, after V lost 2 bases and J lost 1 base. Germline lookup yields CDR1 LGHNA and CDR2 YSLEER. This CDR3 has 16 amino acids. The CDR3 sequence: CASSQTTSGGQETQYF. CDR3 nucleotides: TGCGCCAGCAGCCAAACAACTAGCGGGGGCCAAGAGACCCAGTACTTC.

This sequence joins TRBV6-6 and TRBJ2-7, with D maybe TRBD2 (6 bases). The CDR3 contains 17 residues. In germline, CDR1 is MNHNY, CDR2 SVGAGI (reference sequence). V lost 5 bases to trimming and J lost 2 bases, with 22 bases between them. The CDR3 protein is CASSLSNPRDFPYEQYF. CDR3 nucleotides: TGTGCCAGCAGTCTCTCCAACCCCCGGGACTTTCCCTACGAGCAGTACTTC.

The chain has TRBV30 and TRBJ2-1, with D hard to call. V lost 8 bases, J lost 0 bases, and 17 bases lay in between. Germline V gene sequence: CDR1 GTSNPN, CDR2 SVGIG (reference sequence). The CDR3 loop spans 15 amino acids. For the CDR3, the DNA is TGTGCCATTGGAGCGTTAGCCAGCTCCTACAATGAGCAGTTCTTC. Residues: CAIGALASSYNEQFF.

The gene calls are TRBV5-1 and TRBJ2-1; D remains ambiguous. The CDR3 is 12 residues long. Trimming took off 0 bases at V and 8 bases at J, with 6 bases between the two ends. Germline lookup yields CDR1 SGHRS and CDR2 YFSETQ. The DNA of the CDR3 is TGCGCCAGCAGCTTGGTTTCATATGAGCAGTTCTTC. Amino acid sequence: CASSLVSYEQFF.

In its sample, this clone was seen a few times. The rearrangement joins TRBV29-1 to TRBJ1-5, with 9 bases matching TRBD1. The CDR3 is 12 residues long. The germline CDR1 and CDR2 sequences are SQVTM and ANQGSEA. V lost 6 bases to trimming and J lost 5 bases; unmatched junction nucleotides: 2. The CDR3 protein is CSVRQGDQPQHF. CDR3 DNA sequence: TGCAGCGTCCGACAGGGGGATCAGCCCCAGCATTTT.

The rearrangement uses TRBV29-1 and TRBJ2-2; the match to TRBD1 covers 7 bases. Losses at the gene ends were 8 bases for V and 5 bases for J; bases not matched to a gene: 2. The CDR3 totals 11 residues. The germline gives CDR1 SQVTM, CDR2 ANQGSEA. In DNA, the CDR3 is TGCAGCTACAGGGGTACCGGGGAGCTGTTTTTT. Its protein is CSYRGTGELFF.